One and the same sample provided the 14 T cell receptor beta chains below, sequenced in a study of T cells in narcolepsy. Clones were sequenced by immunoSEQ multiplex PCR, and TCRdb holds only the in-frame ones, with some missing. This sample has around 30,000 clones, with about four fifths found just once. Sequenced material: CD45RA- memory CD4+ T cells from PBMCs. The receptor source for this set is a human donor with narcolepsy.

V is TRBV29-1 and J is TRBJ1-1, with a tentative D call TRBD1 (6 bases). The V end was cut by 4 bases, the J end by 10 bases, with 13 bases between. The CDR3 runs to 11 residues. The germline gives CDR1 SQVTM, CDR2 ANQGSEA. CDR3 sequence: CSVAQGYGAFF. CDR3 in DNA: TGCAGCGTTGCCCAGGGGTACGGAGCTTTCTTT.

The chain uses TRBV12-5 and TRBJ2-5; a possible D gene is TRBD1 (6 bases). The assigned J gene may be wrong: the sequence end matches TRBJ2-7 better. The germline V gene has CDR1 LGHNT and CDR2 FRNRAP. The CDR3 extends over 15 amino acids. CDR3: CASGLGLRGFGEQYF. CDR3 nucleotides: TGTGCTAGTGGTTTGGGACTCAGGGGATTTGGCGAGCAGTACTTC.

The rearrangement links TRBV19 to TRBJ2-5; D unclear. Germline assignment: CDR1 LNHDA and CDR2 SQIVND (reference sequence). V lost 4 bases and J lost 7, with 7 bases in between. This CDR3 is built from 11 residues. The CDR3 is CASSTLGTQYF. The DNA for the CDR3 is TGTGCCAGTAGTACGCTGGGGACCCAGTACTTC.

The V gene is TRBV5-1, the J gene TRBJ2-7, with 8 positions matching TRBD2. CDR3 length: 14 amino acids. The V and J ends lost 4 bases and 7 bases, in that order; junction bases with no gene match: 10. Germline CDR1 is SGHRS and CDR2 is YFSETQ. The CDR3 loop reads CASSVTSAAAEQYF. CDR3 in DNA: TGCGCCAGCAGCGTGACTAGCGCGGCTGCGGAGCAGTACTTC. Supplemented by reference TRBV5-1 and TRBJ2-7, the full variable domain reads KAGVTQTPRYLIKTRGQQVTLSCSPISGHRSVSWYQQTPGQGLQFLFEYFSETQRNKGNFPGRFSGRQFSNSRSEMNVSTLELGDSALYLCASSVTSAAAEQYFGPGTRLTVT.

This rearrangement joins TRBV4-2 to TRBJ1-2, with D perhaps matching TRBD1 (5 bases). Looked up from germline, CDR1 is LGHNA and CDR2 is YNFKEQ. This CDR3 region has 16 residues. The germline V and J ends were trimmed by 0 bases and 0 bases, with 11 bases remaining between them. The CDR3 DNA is TGTGCCAGCAGCCAAGATGGGGCCGGGGCTAACTATGGCTACACCTTC. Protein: CASSQDGAGANYGYTF.

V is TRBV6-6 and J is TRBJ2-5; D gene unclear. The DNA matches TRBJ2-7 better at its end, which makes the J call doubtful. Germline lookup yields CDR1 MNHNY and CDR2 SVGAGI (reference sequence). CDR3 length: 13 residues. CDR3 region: CASSYSIDYEQYF. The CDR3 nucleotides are TGTGCCAGCAGTTACTCGATCGACTACGAGCAGTACTTC.

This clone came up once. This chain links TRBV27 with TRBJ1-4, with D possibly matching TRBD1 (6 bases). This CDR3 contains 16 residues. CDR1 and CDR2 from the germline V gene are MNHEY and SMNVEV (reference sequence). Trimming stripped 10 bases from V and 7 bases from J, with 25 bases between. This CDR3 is CATCPGGDLRREKLFF. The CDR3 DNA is TGTGCCACCTGTCCCGGGGGCGACTTACGACGTGAAAAACTGTTTTTT. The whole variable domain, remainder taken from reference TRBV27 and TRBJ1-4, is EAQVTQNPRYLITVTGKKLTVTCSQNMNHEYMSWYRQDPGLGLRQIYYSMNVEVTDKGDVPEGYKVSRKEKRNFPLILESPSPNQTSLYFCATCPGGDLRREKLFFGSGTQLSVL.

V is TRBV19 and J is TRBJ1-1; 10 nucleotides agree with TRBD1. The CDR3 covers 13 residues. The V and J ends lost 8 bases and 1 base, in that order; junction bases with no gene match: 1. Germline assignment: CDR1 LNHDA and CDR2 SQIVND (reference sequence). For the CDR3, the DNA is TGTGCCAGTCGGACAGGGGGGAACACTGAAGCTTTCTTT. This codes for CASRTGGNTEAFF.

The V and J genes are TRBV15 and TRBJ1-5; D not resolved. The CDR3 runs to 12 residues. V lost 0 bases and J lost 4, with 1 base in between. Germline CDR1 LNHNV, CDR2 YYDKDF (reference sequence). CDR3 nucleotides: TGTGCCACCAGCAGAGATAATCAGCCCCAGCATTTT. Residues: CATSRDNQPQHF.

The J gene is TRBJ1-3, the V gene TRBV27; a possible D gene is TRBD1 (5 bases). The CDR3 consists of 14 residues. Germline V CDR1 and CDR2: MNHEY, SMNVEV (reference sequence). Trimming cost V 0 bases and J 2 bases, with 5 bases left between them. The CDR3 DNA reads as TGTGCCAGCAGTTTATCAGGGGCTGGAAACACCATATATTTT. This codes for CASSLSGAGNTIYF.

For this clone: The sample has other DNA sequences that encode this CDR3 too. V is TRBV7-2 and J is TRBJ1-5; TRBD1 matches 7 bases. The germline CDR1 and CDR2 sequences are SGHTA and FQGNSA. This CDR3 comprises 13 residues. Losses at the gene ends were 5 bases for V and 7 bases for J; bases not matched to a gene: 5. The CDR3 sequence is CASSPGGNQPQHF. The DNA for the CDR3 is TGTGCCAGCAGCCCAGGGGGGAACCAGCCCCAGCATTTT.

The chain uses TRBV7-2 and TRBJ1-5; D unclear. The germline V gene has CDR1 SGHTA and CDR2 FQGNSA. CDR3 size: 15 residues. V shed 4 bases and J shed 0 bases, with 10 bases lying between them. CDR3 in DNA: TGTGCCAGCAGCTCCGGGGATTTTAGCAATCAGCCCCAGCATTTT. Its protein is CASSSGDFSNQPQHF.

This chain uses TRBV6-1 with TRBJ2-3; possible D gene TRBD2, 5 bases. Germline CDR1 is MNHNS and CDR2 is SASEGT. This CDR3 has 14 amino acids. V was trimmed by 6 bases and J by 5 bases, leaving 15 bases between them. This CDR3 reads CASSSLGEGDTQYF. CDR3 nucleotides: TGTGCCAGCAGCTCCCTCGGGGAAGGAGATACGCAGTATTTT.

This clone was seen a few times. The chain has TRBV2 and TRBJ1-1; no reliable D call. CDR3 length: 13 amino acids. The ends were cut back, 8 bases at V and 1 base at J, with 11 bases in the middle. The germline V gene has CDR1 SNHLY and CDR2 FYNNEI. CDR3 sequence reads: CASQIETNTEAFF. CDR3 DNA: TGTGCCAGCCAGATTGAAACGAACACTGAAGCTTTCTTT.